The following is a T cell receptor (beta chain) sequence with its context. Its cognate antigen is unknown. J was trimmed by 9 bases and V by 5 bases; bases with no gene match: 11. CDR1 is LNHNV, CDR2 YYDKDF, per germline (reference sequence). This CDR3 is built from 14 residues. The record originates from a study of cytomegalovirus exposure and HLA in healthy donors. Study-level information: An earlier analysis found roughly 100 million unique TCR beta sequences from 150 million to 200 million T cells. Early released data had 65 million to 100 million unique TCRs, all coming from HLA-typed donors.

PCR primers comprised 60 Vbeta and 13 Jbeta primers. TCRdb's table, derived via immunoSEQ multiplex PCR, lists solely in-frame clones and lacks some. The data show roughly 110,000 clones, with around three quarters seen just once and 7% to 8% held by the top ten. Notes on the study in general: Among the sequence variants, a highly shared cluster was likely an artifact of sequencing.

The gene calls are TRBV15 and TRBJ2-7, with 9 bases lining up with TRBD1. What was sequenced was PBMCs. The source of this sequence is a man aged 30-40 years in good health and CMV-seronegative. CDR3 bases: TGTGCCACCAGCTCCCGGACAGGGGCCTTCGGGCAGTACTTC. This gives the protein CATSSRTGAFGQYF.